This entry features one T cell receptor (beta chain) sequence. This sample stems from a study of blood T cell repertoires in COVID-19. Across the whole study: COVID-19 samples, acute and convalescent, were from the United States, Italy and Spain. T cells, B-cell-depleted T cells, or PBMCs provided the cDNA or gDNA that served as material.

Germline-derived CDR1 and CDR2 are MNHEY and SVGAGI. This CDR3 has 13 amino acids. Trimming left V 6 bases short and J 1 base short, with 6 bases between. Per the authors' pipeline: How many nucleated cells were present was estimated from reference gene primer amplification. Measured with immunoSEQ multiplex PCR; TCRdb has only the in-frame clones, and not every one. V and J calls and clone size are copied from that table; D and trimming were computed from the DNA. Found here are around 100,000 clones, around 83% of them singletons; the top ten hold less than 3.5%. The sequence derives from a man aged 40-49 years with acute or convalescent COVID-19. The chain carries TRBV6-5 and TRBJ1-4; TRBD1 might be the D (5 bases). Specimen: peripheral blood. The chain's CDR3 is CASSRETNEKLFF. The CDR3 DNA follows: TGTGCCAGCAGCAGGGAAACTAATGAAAAACTGTTTTTT.